The 18 T cell receptor beta chains listed next were all sequenced from one sample in a study of spatial heterogeneity in lung cancer. TCRdb reprocessed the 5' RACE reads via MiXCR and lists one record per CDR3 protein. The repertoire includes approximately 6,800 distinct CDR3 sequences, around an eighth of them detected once, and roughly 10% sits in the top ten. General study points: Tumoral mutation counts were tracked by counts of expanded intratumoral alpha and beta TCRs.

Their antigens remain unidentified. Time point specified: sample taken at primary tumor resection. Material: lung tumor tissue, obtained at surgery. The source of these receptors is a male donor with early-stage non-small cell lung cancer.

This clonotype was counted at least ten times. The library was designed around alpha chains, so this beta chain is a stray read whose abundance carries little weight. This chain links TRBV12-3 or TRBV12-4 with TRBJ2-2, with D hard to call. This CDR3 is 13 amino acids long. The V end was cut by 8 bases, the J end by 3 bases, with 10 bases between. The CDR3 DNA sequence: TGTGCCAGCGAGTCAGCTTACACCGGGGAGCTGTTTTTT. Its translation: CASESAYTGELFF.

This clonotype was observed many times. Within a library made for alpha chains, this beta chain is off target, and its count is uninformative. The chain carries TRBV5-6 and TRBJ1-3; unclear D gene. The V end lost 1 base, the J end lost 5 bases, and 4 bases lay between the germline ends. The CDR3 length is 12 residues. From germline, CDR1 is SGHDT and CDR2 YYEEEE. CDR3 sequence (DNA): TGTGCCAGCAGCTTGTCACGAAACACCATATATTTT. Its translation: CASSLSRNTIYF.

This clonotype was seen at least ten times. This beta chain came through as a stray read in a library set up for alpha chains, and its size says little. The chain has TRBV12-3 or TRBV12-4 and TRBJ2-6; D remains ambiguous. V was clipped by 9 bases and J by 5 bases, with 20 bases between them. The CDR3 spans 16 residues. The DNA of the CDR3 is TGTGCCAGTGAACAAAGCATCTTTTCTAGGGCCAACGTCCTGACTTTC. Translated: CASEQSIFSRANVLTF.

Regarding this clonotype: Being off target in a library aimed at alpha chains, this beta chain has a size of little meaning. The chain uses TRBV20-1 and TRBJ2-5; perhaps D is TRBD1 or TRBD2 (5 bases each). V lost 5 bases to trimming and J lost 4 bases, with 17 bases between them. This CDR3 comprises 14 residues. Germline CDR1 DFQATT, CDR2 SNEGSKA (reference sequence). CDR3 coding DNA: TGCAGTGCTCCGCAATCCCTGGGACGAGAGACCCAGTACTTC. This gives the protein CSAPQSLGRETQYF.

This clonotype counts as medium-sized (0.01 to 0.1%). Since it is a stray read in a library aimed at alpha chains, this beta chain has a size that is not meaningful. The chain links TRBV19 to TRBJ1-2; possible D gene TRBD1, 5 bases. CDR1 and CDR2 from the germline V gene are LNHDA and SQIVND (reference sequence). The CDR3 is made up of 12 amino acids. Trimming took off 6 bases at V and 8 bases at J, with 13 bases between the two ends. The CDR3 is CASRGRRAGYTF. In nucleotides, the CDR3 is TGTGCCAGTAGGGGGCGGCGAGCGGGCTACACCTTC.

At least ten counts were recorded for this clonotype. This beta chain came through as a stray read in a library set up for alpha chains, and its size says little. This rearrangement joins TRBV18 to TRBJ1-1; D is ambiguous. This CDR3 region has 12 residues. The germline V and J ends were trimmed by 3 bases and 2 bases, with 4 bases remaining between them. Germline CDR1 reads KGHSH; CDR2 reads LQKENI. The chain's CDR3 is CASSPINTEAFF. The DNA for the CDR3 is TGTGCCAGCTCACCGATTAACACTGAAGCTTTCTTT.

By share of the sample, this clonotype is medium-sized. Little can be read into the size of this beta chain, an off-target read in a library designed for alpha chains. The chain couples TRBV30 to TRBJ1-2; 9 positions agree with TRBD1. Germline trimming cut 3 bases from V and 2 bases from J; bases unmatched to any gene: 4. The CDR3 sequence is 14 residues long. Per the germline V gene, CDR1 is GTSNPN and CDR2 is SVGIG (reference sequence). The CDR3 coding sequence is TGTGCCTGGAGGGACAGGGGAAGGAACTATGGCTACACCTTC. Amino acid sequence: CAWRDRGRNYGYTF.

A word on this clonotype: Within a library made for alpha chains, this beta chain is off target, and its count is uninformative. The CDR3 DNA sequence: TGCGCCAGCAGCTTGGAGCCTAGCGGGAGTACGTATACGCAGTATTTT. As protein: CASSLEPSGSTYTQYF. V usage is TRBV5-1 and J usage is TRBJ2-3; TRBD2 agrees at 10 bases. Trimming at V came to 0 bases and at J to 7 bases, leaving 8 bases not matched to a gene. Germline V gene sequence: CDR1 SGHRS, CDR2 YFSETQ. The CDR3 is 16 residues long.

This clonotype was seen a few times. The library was designed around alpha chains, so this beta chain is a stray read whose abundance carries little weight. CDR3 nucleotides: TGTGCCAGCAGTTACTCGAGGCGAGCGGACAGCTCCTACAATGAGCAGTTCTTC. Protein: CASSYSRRADSSYNEQFF. The rearrangement links TRBV6-2 or TRBV6-3 to TRBJ2-1, with D possibly TRBD1 on 6 matching bases. The CDR3 sequence is 18 residues long. Trimming took 0 bases from V and 0 from J, leaving 15 bases between them. Germline V gene data show CDR1 as MNHEY and CDR2 as SVGEGT.

A word on this clonotype: With the library built for alpha chains, this beta chain is off target and its frequency is not meaningful. The genes are TRBV20-1 and TRBJ1-1, with no clear D. The V gene lost 3 bases and the J gene lost 4 bases, with 15 bases spanning the gap. The CDR3 has 14 residues. CDR1 and CDR2 from the germline V gene are DFQATT and SNEGSKA (reference sequence). CDR3 in amino acids: CSARAGGGGTEAFF. CDR3 DNA: TGCAGTGCTAGGGCGGGTGGTGGTGGCACTGAAGCTTTCTTT.

This clonotype has only a few counts. As an off-target read in a library built for alpha chains, this beta chain has a frequency of little significance. The genes are TRBV7-2 and TRBJ1-6, with D hard to call. V was clipped by 2 bases and J by 6 bases, with 8 bases between them. Germline CDR1 is SGHTA and CDR2 is FQGNSA. The CDR3 covers 14 residues. CDR3 sequence reads: CASSLKQINSPLHF. DNA of the CDR3: TGTGCCAGCAGCTTAAAACAGATTAATTCACCCCTCCACTTT.

This clonotype is judged medium-sized. This beta chain slipped into a library made for alpha chains as a stray read, so its size is not meaningful. This chain joins TRBV5-1 and TRBJ1-1, with a possible D match to TRBD1 (6 bases). This CDR3 contains 14 residues. V was cut by 3 bases and J by 3 bases, with 12 bases left in between. The germline V gene encodes CDR1 SGHRS and CDR2 YFSETQ. Here the CDR3 DNA reads TGCGCCAGCAGCTCTACAGGGAGAGACACTGAAGCTTTCTTT. Translation: CASSSTGRDTEAFF.

This clonotype is medium-sized (0.01 to 0.1%) in the sample. This beta chain is a stray read from a library made for alpha chains; its abundance is not meaningful. The rearrangement uses TRBV19 and TRBJ1-6, with 7 positions matching TRBD1. Germline values: CDR1 LNHDA, CDR2 SQIVND (reference sequence). The CDR3 runs 15 residues. The trim removed 3 bases at V and 9 bases at J, leaving 8 bases unmatched. CDR3 DNA: TGTGCCAGTAGTATGTCTGGGACAGTAGGTTCACCCCTCCACTTT. Its translation: CASSMSGTVGSPLHF.

Sample share makes this clonotype medium-sized. Little can be read into the size of this beta chain, an off-target read in a library designed for alpha chains. CDR3: CASSLQGGNYGYTF. The DNA of the CDR3 is TGTGCCAGCAGTTTACAGGGGGGTAACTATGGCTACACCTTC. V and J are TRBV27 and TRBJ1-2, with 7 bases fitting TRBD1. With 2 bases clipped from V and 1 base from J, the junction kept 1 base outside the gene matches. The CDR3 totals 14 residues. CDR1 MNHEY and CDR2 SMNVEV come from the germline V gene (reference sequence).

With regard to this clonotype: Little can be read into the size of this beta chain, an off-target read in a library designed for alpha chains. The CDR3: CASSLGQVGQPQHF. DNA for the CDR3: TGTGCCAGCAGTTTAGGTCAGGTAGGTCAGCCCCAGCATTTT. V is TRBV12-3 or TRBV12-4 and J is TRBJ1-5; D gene uncertain. This CDR3 contains 14 residues. Trimming removed 1 base at V and 6 bases at J, with 10 bases between.

This clonotype is judged medium-sized. The DNA is omitted, as the CDR3 cannot be located on it reliably, and the CDR3 follows TCRdb's listing. This beta chain is off target for a library built for alpha chains, so its abundance means little. V is TRBV12-3 or TRBV12-4 and J is TRBJ1-2; the D call in the table, TRBD1, was not verified against the DNA. The CDR3 contains 11 residues when both ends are counted. The CDR3 is CASSFGAGYTF.

By its share, this clonotype is medium-sized. Being off target in a library aimed at alpha chains, this beta chain has a size of little meaning. The chain has TRBV29-1 and TRBJ2-3; D may be TRBD1 (6 bases). This CDR3 comprises 13 residues. Looked up from germline, CDR1 is SQVTM and CDR2 is ANQGSEA. V was cut by 4 bases and J by 5 bases, with 13 bases left in between. The chain's CDR3 is CSVVGQGRDTQYF. CDR3 nucleotide sequence: TGCAGCGTTGTTGGCCAGGGGAGAGATACGCAGTATTTT.

About this clonotype itself: Within a library made for alpha chains, this beta chain is off target, and its count is uninformative. The rearrangement links TRBV3-1 to TRBJ1-2; no clear D. Between the trimmed V and J ends, which lost 4 bases and 6 bases, there was a span of 12 bases. Germline CDR1 and CDR2: LGHDT and YNNKEL (reference sequence). There are 13 residues in the CDR3. CDR3 sequence (DNA): TGTGCCAGCAGCCCTGAGTATTTGGATGGCTACACCTTC. Its protein product is CASSPEYLDGYTF.